The TCR beta chain described here comes from a study of shared clonotypes between healthy human individuals. The wider study: Aged 18 to 49, the donors were a couple of women and a few men.

Study processing details: Quality scores were absent from the junction-only immunoSEQ sequences, so filtering differed. Libraries were prepared by immunoSEQ multiplex PCR; TCRdb keeps only in-frame clonotypes and omits some of them. V, J and clone size derive from that table, while D and trimming were established from the DNA sequence. Of around 990,000 clones in the sample, roughly 80% were seen once. Germline V gene lookup returns CDR1 SGHRS and CDR2 YFSETQ. Trimming removed 2 bases at V and 5 bases at J, with 10 bases between. The CDR3 has 13 amino acids. The TCR originated in a man aged 18 to 29 in good health. Some clones in this sample may be carry-over from other donors' samples. V gene TRBV5-1 combines with J gene TRBJ2-5; D assignment may be TRBD1 or TRBD2 (5 bases each). The specimen sequenced was memory CD4+ T cells from PBMCs. The subset here: CD45RA-negative fraction. CDR3 nucleotide sequence: TGCGCCAGCAGCTTCGGGACCCGGGAGACCCAGTACTTC. Its protein product is CASSFGTRETQYF.